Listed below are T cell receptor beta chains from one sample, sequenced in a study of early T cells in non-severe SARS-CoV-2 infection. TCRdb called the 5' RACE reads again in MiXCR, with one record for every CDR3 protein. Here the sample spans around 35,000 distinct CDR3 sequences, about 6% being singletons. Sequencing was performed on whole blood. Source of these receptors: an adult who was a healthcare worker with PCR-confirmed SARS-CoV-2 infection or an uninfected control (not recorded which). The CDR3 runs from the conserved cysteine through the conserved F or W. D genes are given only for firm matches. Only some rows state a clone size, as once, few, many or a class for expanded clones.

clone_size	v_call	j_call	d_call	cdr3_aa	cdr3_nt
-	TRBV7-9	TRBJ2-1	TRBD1	CASSRRPQGELYNEQFF	TGTGCCAGCAGCCGACGTCCTCAGGGGGAACTCTACAATGAGCAGTTCTTC
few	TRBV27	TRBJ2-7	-	CASSFRTFYEQYF	TGTGCCAGCAGTTTTAGAACATTCTACGAGCAGTACTTC
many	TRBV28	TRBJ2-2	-	CASRQRVGLNTGELFF	TGTGCCAGCAGGCAACGTGTCGGTTTGAACACCGGGGAGCTGTTTTTT
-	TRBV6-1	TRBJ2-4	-	CASRTYSLDGIQYF	TGTGCCAGCAGGACATATTCCTTGGACGGCATTCAGTACTTC
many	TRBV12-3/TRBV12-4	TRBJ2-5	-	CASSFLSRTLPAAETQYF	TGTGCCAGCAGTTTCCTGAGCCGGACACTCCCGGCGGCAGAGACCCAGTACTTC
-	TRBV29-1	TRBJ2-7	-	CSVAAGSYEQYF	TGCAGCGTTGCGGCAGGGTCCTACGAGCAGTACTTC
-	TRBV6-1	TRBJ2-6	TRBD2	CASSAGGGANVLTF	TGTGCCAGCAGTGCGGGAGGTGGGGCCAACGTCCTGACTTTC
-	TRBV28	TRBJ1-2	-	CASRVGAYGYTF	TGTGCCAGCAGGGTAGGGGCCTATGGCTACACCTTC
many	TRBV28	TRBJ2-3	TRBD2	CATARGDGTDTQYF	TGTGCCACGGCGCGGGGGGATGGCACAGATACGCAGTATTTT
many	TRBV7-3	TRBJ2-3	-	CASSTRTSTDTQYF	TGTGCCAGCAGCACCCGTACTAGCACAGATACGCAGTATTTT
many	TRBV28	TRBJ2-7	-	CASNPKLAVSGEQYF	TGTGCCAGCAACCCAAAACTAGCTGTCAGTGGCGAGCAGTACTTC
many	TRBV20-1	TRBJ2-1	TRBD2	CSARSPAGDLQFF	TGCAGTGCTAGATCCCCAGCGGGGGATCTCCAGTTCTTC
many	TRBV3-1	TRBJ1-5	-	CASSRAGDSNQPQHF	TGTGCCAGCAGCCGGGCGGGGGATAGCAATCAGCCCCAGCATTTT
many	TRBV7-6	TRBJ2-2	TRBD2	CASTLSSGVGGELFF	TGTGCCAGCACCTTAAGTAGCGGGGTCGGAGGGGAGCTGTTTTTT
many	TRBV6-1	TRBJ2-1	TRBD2	CASSETTSGRYNEQFF	TGTGCCAGCAGTGAAACGACTAGCGGGAGGTACAATGAGCAGTTCTTC
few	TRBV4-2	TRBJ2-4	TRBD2	CASSGAGVQNIQYF	TGTGCCAGCAGCGGAGCGGGAGTCCAAAACATTCAGTACTTC
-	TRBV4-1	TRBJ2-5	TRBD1	CASSQPTGGKKTQYF	TGCGCCAGCAGCCAGCCGACAGGGGGTAAGAAGACCCAGTACTTC
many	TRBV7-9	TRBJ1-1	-	CASSLTENTEAFF	TGTGCCAGCAGCTTAACTGAGAACACTGAAGCTTTCTTT
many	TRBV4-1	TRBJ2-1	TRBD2	CASSQGFGLDGEQFF	TGCGCCAGCAGCCAAGGGTTTGGACTAGACGGGGAGCAGTTCTTC
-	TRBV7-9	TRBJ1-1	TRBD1	CASSSTDRGYMNTEAFF	TGTGCCAGCAGCTCCACGGACAGGGGGTACATGAACACTGAAGCTTTCTTT
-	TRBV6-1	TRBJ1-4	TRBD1	CASSTGQANEKLFF	TGTGCCAGCAGTACCGGACAGGCTAATGAAAAACTGTTTTTT
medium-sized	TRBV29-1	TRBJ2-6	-	CSVEMGTSGANVLTF	TGCAGCGTTGAAATGGGGACATCTGGGGCCAACGTCCTGACTTTC
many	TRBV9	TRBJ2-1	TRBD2	CASSVAPAGVRNEQFF	TGTGCCAGCAGCGTAGCTCCAGCGGGAGTCCGAAATGAGCAGTTCTTC
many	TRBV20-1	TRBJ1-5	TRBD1	CSAGKGAGDQPQHF	TGCAGTGCCGGAAAGGGGGCGGGCGATCAGCCCCAGCATTTT
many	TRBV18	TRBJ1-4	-	CASSPGTFGEKLFF	TGTGCCAGCTCACCCGGGACATTCGGTGAAAAACTGTTTTTT
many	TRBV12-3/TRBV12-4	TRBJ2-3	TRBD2	CASSLGTSGFTDTQYF	TGTGCCAGCAGTCTCGGGACTAGCGGGTTCACAGATACGCAGTATTTT
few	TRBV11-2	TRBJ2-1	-	CASSFSTVDEQFF	TGTGCCAGCAGCTTCTCAACTGTCGATGAGCAGTTCTTC
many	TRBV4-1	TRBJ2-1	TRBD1	CASSHQRGQGAAYNEQFF	TGCGCCAGCAGCCATCAGAGAGGGCAGGGGGCCGCCTACAATGAGCAGTTCTTC
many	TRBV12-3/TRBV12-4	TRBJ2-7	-	CASSLLPGQSEQYF	TGTGCCAGCAGTTTACTCCCGGGACAATCTGAGCAGTACTTC
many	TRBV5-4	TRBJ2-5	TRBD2	CASSVQLAGYQETQYF	TGTGCCAGCAGCGTACAACTAGCGGGGTACCAAGAGACCCAGTACTTC
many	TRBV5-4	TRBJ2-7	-	CASSGSNNYEQYF	TGTGCCAGCAGTGGGTCTAACAACTACGAGCAGTACTTC
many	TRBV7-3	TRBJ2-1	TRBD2	CASSPGLAGGDEQFF	TGTGCCAGCAGCCCAGGACTAGCGGGCGGCGATGAGCAGTTCTTC
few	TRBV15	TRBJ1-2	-	CATSRVERYGYTF	TGTGCCACCAGCAGAGTGGAGCGGTATGGCTACACCTTC
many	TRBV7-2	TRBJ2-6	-	CASSLVPGTWASAGANVLTF	TGTGCCAGCAGCTTAGTGCCAGGGACGTGGGCTAGCGCTGGGGCCAACGTCCTGACTTTC
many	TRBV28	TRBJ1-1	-	CASSSGGTEAFF	TGTGCCAGCAGTTCGGGCGGGACTGAAGCTTTCTTT
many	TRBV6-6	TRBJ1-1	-	CASSISLNTEAFF	TGTGCCAGCAGTATCTCGTTGAACACTGAAGCTTTCTTT
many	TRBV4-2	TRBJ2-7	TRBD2	CASSQATSGRVLPYEQYF	TGTGCCAGCAGCCAAGCTACTAGCGGGAGGGTCCTACCCTACGAGCAGTACTTC
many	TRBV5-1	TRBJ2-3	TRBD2	CASSPGGGSGGITDTQYF	TGCGCCAGCAGCCCGGGAGGGGGTAGCGGAGGGATTACAGATACGCAGTATTTT
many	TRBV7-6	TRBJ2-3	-	CASSSPGDTQYF	TGTGCCAGCAGCTCCCCGGGGGATACGCAGTATTTT
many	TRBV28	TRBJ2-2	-	CASSLIGERELFF	TGTGCCAGCAGTTTAATAGGGGAACGGGAGCTGTTTTTT
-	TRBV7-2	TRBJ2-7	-	CASSLVPGAGEQYF	TGTGCCAGCAGCTTAGTGCCAGGGGCGGGGGAGCAGTACTTC
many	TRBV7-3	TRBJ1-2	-	CASSFVTSSLNYGYTF	TGTGCCAGCAGCTTTGTCACAAGTTCACTTAACTATGGCTACACCTTC
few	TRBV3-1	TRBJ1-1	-	CASSQEGAAWGTEAFF	TGTGCCAGCAGCCAAGAGGGGGCGGCATGGGGCACTGAAGCTTTCTTT
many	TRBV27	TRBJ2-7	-	CASSLAYGGSYEQYF	TGTGCCAGCAGTCTCGCCTATGGGGGCTCCTACGAGCAGTACTTC
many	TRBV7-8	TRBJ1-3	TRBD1	CASCPGTNRGGNTIYF	TGTGCCAGCTGCCCAGGAACGAACAGGGGTGGAAACACCATATATTTT